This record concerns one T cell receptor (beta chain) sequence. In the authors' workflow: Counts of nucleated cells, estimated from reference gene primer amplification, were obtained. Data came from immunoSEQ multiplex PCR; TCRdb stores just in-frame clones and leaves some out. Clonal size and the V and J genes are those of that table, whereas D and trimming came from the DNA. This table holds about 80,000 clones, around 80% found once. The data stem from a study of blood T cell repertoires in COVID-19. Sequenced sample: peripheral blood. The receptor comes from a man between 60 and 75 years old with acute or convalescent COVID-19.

The CDR3 DNA reads as TGTGCCAGCAGCCCACAATCAGGGACCTACGAGCAGTACTTC. Protein sequence: CASSPQSGTYEQYF. This sequence joins TRBV7-2 and TRBJ2-7; tentatively, D is TRBD1 (5 bases). V was pared by 5 bases and J by 2 bases, with 13 bases between. The CDR3 has 14 residues. Per germline, CDR1 SGHTA and CDR2 FQGNSA. Full variable domain (missing parts from reference TRBV7-2 and TRBJ2-7): GAGVSQSPSNKVTEKGKDVELRCDPISGHTALYWYRQSLGQGLEFLIYFQGNSAPDKSGLPSDRFSAERTGGSVSTLTIQRTQQEDSAVYLCASSPQSGTYEQYFGPGTRLTVT.